This T cell receptor beta chain comes out of a study of T cells after posttransplantation cyclophosphamide. Study findings and constraints: After PTCy, TRB diversity resembled that of CNI/methotrexate controls.

Of note for this clone: Its antigen remains unknown.

Busulfan-fludarabine conditioning, marrow transplant, and cyclophosphamide on days +3 and +4 were administered. CDR3 length equals 17 residues. J gave up 7 bases and V 0 bases, and 12 bases lay outside the gene matches. Looked up from germline, CDR1 is SGDLS and CDR2 is YYNGEE. Profiled with immunoSEQ multiplex PCR; TCRdb holds only in-frame clones, not every one. The data contain about 6,900 clones, 82% of them singletons. Sequenced here: CD8+ T cells sorted from PBMCs, sampled 1404 days after allogeneic stem cell transplant with posttransplant cyclophosphamide. The sequence derives from a female patient between 50 and 60 years old who received an allogeneic stem cell transplant from a related donor, was CMV-positive, and had no GVHD. Some T cells may have originated in the graft donor. The chain has TRBV9 and TRBJ2-1, with 8 bases aligning to TRBD2. CDR3 amino acids: CASSVAPMGLVSNEQFF. The CDR3 DNA reads as TGTGCCAGCAGCGTAGCCCCCATGGGACTAGTGAGTAATGAGCAGTTCTTC.